The 28 T cell receptor beta chains below were found in one sample sequenced in a study of blood T cell repertoires in COVID-19. Produced via immunoSEQ multiplex PCR; TCRdb's table is partial and in-frame only. The sample carries under 200,000 clones, about 80% recorded once. Sequencing was performed on peripheral blood. These receptors came from a human donor with acute or convalescent COVID-19. The donor label of this sample is uncertain.

The CDR3 spells CASSSSPGELFF. Here the CDR3 DNA reads TGTGCCAGCAGTTCTAGCCCCGGGGAGCTGTTTTTT. The chain employs TRBV28 and TRBJ2-2; TRBD2 is a possible D gene (5 bases). This CDR3 has 12 amino acids. V was clipped by 4 bases and J by 6 bases, with 6 bases between them. Germline V gene lookup returns CDR1 MDHEN and CDR2 SYDVKM.

This clone was recorded only once. This chain links TRBV25-1 with TRBJ2-1; D perhaps matches TRBD2 (7 bases). The CDR3 consists of 15 residues. Between the trimmed V and J ends, which lost 2 bases and 2 bases, there was a span of 10 bases. Germline V gives CDR1 MGHDK, CDR2 SYGVNS. CDR3 nucleotides: TGTGCCAGCAGTGAAAGGGGGGGGGCCTACAATGAGCAGTTCTTC. It translates to CASSERGGAYNEQFF.

CDR3 nucleotide sequence: TGTGCCAGCAGCGTCGGGACAGGGGAATCTGAAAAACTGTTTTTT. It yields the protein CASSVGTGESEKLFF. This chain uses TRBV9 with TRBJ1-4; 10 bases fit TRBD1. This CDR3 has 15 amino acids. J gave up 7 bases and V 2 bases, and 5 bases lay outside the gene matches. Germline V lookup: CDR1 SGDLS, CDR2 YYNGEE.

This clone was seen a single time. The V call is TRBV2, the J call TRBJ1-4, with TRBD1 matching over 7 bases. CDR3 size: 15 residues. The germline gives CDR1 SNHLY, CDR2 FYNNEI. The trim removed 5 bases at V and 4 bases at J, leaving 7 bases unmatched. The CDR3 here is CASSSSGQVNEKLFF. The DNA for the CDR3 is TGTGCCAGCAGTTCCTCCGGACAGGTTAATGAAAAACTGTTTTTT.

This rearrangement joins TRBV5-4 to TRBJ2-2; D perhaps matches TRBD1 (6 bases). Looked up from germline, CDR1 is SGHNT and CDR2 is YYREEE (reference sequence). Trimming took off 3 bases at V and 3 bases at J, with 9 bases between the two ends. This CDR3 is 14 amino acids long. This CDR3 is CASSSYRDTGELFF. The CDR3 nucleotides read TGTGCCAGCAGCTCCTACAGGGACACCGGGGAGCTGTTTTTT.

J is TRBJ2-5 and V is TRBV21-1; the DNA was not compared with TRBD2, the D call given in the table. TRBV21-1 is listed as a pseudogene. This CDR3 region has 14 residues. This CDR3 reads CASMPGTTQETQYF. DNA for the CDR3: TGTGCCAGCATGCCTGGGACTACTCAAGAGACCCAGTACTTC.

This clone has just a few counts. The genes are TRBV3-1 (or the pseudogene TRBV3-2) and TRBJ1-5, with 10 nucleotides matching TRBD1. After removal of 4 bases from V and 6 bases from J, the junction contained 6 bases not matched to a gene. CDR1 and CDR2 (germline): LGHDT, YNNKEL (reference sequence). The CDR3 totals 15 residues. CDR3 protein: CASSLGQGGSQPQHF. In nucleotides, the CDR3 is TGTGCCAGCAGCCTTGGACAGGGGGGGAGTCAGCCCCAGCATTTT.

The chain recombines TRBV2 with TRBJ2-7, with TRBD1 identical over 9 bases. From germline, CDR1 is SNHLY and CDR2 FYNNEI. Trimming took 6 bases from V and 5 from J; bases not matched to a gene: 8. This CDR3 comprises 14 residues. The CDR3 loop reads CASSKGTGIHEQYF. Written as DNA, the CDR3 is TGTGCCAGCAGCAAAGGGACAGGGATCCACGAGCAGTACTTC.

This clone was counted between two and nine times. The V and J genes are TRBV29-1 and TRBJ1-1; TRBD1 matches at 8 bases. This CDR3 has 14 amino acids. The germline V gene has CDR1 SQVTM and CDR2 ANQGSEA. V lost 7 bases and J lost 1; bases outside the gene matches: 8. The CDR3 bases are TGCAGCGCCCCAGGTGACAGGGGGAACACTGAAGCTTTCTTT. The encoded protein is CSAPGDRGNTEAFF.

The chain has TRBV5-6 and TRBJ2-5, with 8 bases identical to TRBD2. This CDR3 has 15 amino acids. Germline-derived CDR1 and CDR2 are SGHDT and YYEEEE. Unmatched junction bases numbered 12, after V lost 6 bases and J lost 5 bases. The CDR3 loop reads CASTTGGGRWETQYF. The DNA of the CDR3 is TGTGCCAGCACCACTGGGGGCGGGAGGTGGGAGACCCAGTACTTC.

The chain employs TRBV19 and TRBJ2-2, with 7 bases matching TRBD1. V was pared by 6 bases and J by 0 bases, with 4 bases of the junction left unmatched. Germline V gives CDR1 LNHDA, CDR2 SQIVND (reference sequence). The length of the CDR3 is 15 residues. CDR3 sequence: CASSPDRPNTGELFF. The CDR3 DNA reads TGTGCCAGTAGCCCGGACAGGCCGAACACCGGGGAGCTGTTTTTT.

The chain carries TRBV11-2 and TRBJ2-3; 12 nucleotides match TRBD2. CDR1 SGHAT and CDR2 FQNNGV come from the germline V gene. This CDR3 contains 17 residues. The V segment lost 5 bases and the J segment 3 bases; nucleotides outside the gene matches: 9. CDR3 in amino acids: CASSPRLAGAFTDTQYF. The CDR3, as DNA: TGTGCCAGCAGCCCGAGACTAGCGGGAGCATTTACAGATACGCAGTATTTT. Full variable domain (missing parts from reference TRBV11-2 and TRBJ2-3): EAGVAQSPRYKIIEKRQSVAFWCNPISGHATLYWYQQILGQGPKLLIQFQNNGVVDDSQLPKDRFSAERLKGVDSTLKIQPAKLEDSAVYLCASSPRLAGAFTDTQYFGPGTRLTVL.

The V and J genes are TRBV3-1 (or the pseudogene TRBV3-2) and TRBJ2-3; 8 bases align to TRBD1. Germline V lookup: CDR1 LGHDT, CDR2 YNNKEL (reference sequence). J was trimmed by 4 bases and V by 1 base; bases with no gene match: 4. This CDR3 has 15 amino acids. CDR3 protein: CASSQATGVSDTQYF. The CDR3 region has the DNA TGTGCCAGCAGCCAAGCGACAGGGGTTTCAGATACGCAGTATTTT.

V and J are TRBV28 and TRBJ1-2, with 9 bases aligning to TRBD1. Germline CDR1 is MDHEN and CDR2 is SYDVKM. The CDR3 covers 15 residues. Losses at the gene ends were 5 bases for V and 2 bases for J; bases not matched to a gene: 6. The CDR3 protein is CASSPRTGANYGYTF. The CDR3 region has the DNA TGTGCCAGCAGTCCCCGGACAGGGGCGAACTATGGCTACACCTTC.

V gene TRBV30 combines with J gene TRBJ1-3, with unresolved D. Germline V gene lookup returns CDR1 GTSNPN and CDR2 SVGIG (reference sequence). V was cut by 5 bases and J by 8 bases, with 19 bases left in between. CDR3 length equals 14 residues. CDR3: CAWFSGRLWDTIYF. CDR3 bases: TGTGCCTGGTTCTCGGGGAGGCTTTGGGACACCATATATTTT. The full variable domain, with the rest looked up from reference TRBV30 and TRBJ1-3, is SQTIHQWPATLVQPVGSPLSLECTVEGTSNPNLYWYRQAAGRGLQLLFYSVGIGQISSEVPQNLSASRPQDRQFILSSKKLLLSDSGFYLCAWFSGRLWDTIYFGEGSWLTVV.

This clone was found a few times. V and J are TRBV10-1 and TRBJ2-5; TRBD2 aligns across 9 bases. Per germline, CDR1 WNHNN and CDR2 SYGVQD (reference sequence). V trimming: 2 bases; J trimming: 5 bases; junction bases outside the gene matches: 0. The length of the CDR3 is 13 residues. DNA of the CDR3: TGCGCCAGCAGTGAGACTAGCGGGGAGACCCAGTACTTC. This encodes CASSETSGETQYF.

This chain joins TRBV6-5 and TRBJ1-3, with 8 nucleotides matching TRBD1. Germline CDR1 is MNHEY and CDR2 is SVGAGI. The V and J ends lost 5 bases and 0 bases, in that order; junction bases with no gene match: 3. The CDR3 length is 15 residues. This chain's CDR3 is CASSRDRSSGNTIYF. CDR3 sequence (DNA): TGTGCCAGCAGTAGGGACAGGAGCTCTGGAAACACCATATATTTT.

The rearrangement uses TRBV6-7 and TRBJ1-2, with D maybe TRBD1 (6 bases). TRBV6-7 is an open reading frame whose function is uncertain. V was cut by 2 bases and J by 4 bases, with 11 bases left in between. This CDR3 spans 14 amino acids. This CDR3 reads CASSYGGAIYGYTF. DNA for the CDR3: TGTGCCAGCAGTTACGGGGGGGCCATCTATGGCTACACCTTC.

J is TRBJ1-3 and V is TRBV3-1 (or the pseudogene TRBV3-2); D perhaps matches TRBD1 (5 bases). V was pared by 0 bases and J by 4 bases, with 19 bases between. CDR1 LGHDT and CDR2 YNNKEL come from the germline V gene (reference sequence). There are 18 residues in the CDR3. As DNA, the CDR3 is TGTGCCAGCAGCCAAGATCGGAGAGGACATGCGTCCGGAAACACCATATATTTT. It yields the protein CASSQDRRGHASGNTIYF.

The rearrangement uses TRBV25-1 and TRBJ1-2; no definite D call. Between the trimmed V and J ends, which lost 8 bases and 9 bases, there was a span of 16 bases. The CDR3 consists of 12 residues. Germline loops: CDR1 MGHDK, CDR2 SYGVNS. The CDR3 spells CASPRRGLSYTF. As DNA, the CDR3 is TGTGCCAGCCCCCGGCGCGGCCTAAGCTACACCTTC.

The table lists this clone with a few counts. The chain uses TRBV18 and TRBJ2-5, with 7 positions matching TRBD1. V was pared by 2 bases and J by 7 bases, with 10 bases of the junction left unmatched. Germline CDR1 KGHSH, CDR2 LQKENI. CDR3 length: 15 residues. The CDR3 nucleotides are TGTGCCAGCTCACCAAAGGGGACAGCCCGGAGGACCCAGTACTTC. Protein product: CASSPKGTARRTQYF.

The rearrangement uses TRBV30 and TRBJ2-5, with TRBD2 matching 9 bases. Germline V gene sequence: CDR1 GTSNPN, CDR2 SVGIG (reference sequence). The CDR3 has 13 amino acids. The V segment lost 0 bases and the J segment 4 bases; nucleotides outside the gene matches: 0. The CDR3 spells CAWSVSGGETQYF. CDR3 in DNA: TGTGCCTGGAGTGTTAGCGGGGGAGAGACCCAGTACTTC.

The genes are TRBV15 and TRBJ1-5; D uncertain. This CDR3 spans 13 amino acids. CDR1 LNHNV and CDR2 YYDKDF come from the germline V gene (reference sequence). V was pared by 0 bases and J by 5 bases, with 5 bases between. This CDR3 is CATSRDVDQPQHF. The CDR3 DNA follows: TGTGCCACCAGCAGAGATGTCGATCAGCCCCAGCATTTT.

This clone turned up a few times. The V call is TRBV19, the J call TRBJ1-2, with D tentatively TRBD1 (5 bases). The CDR3 sequence is 14 residues long. Trimming pared 3 bases from V and 8 bases from J, leaving 16 bases between. Germline V gene sequence: CDR1 LNHDA, CDR2 SQIVND (reference sequence). The CDR3 DNA sequence: TGTGCCAGTAGTATCGGGAACTCCGGGGGAGGCTACACCTTC. This gives the protein CASSIGNSGGGYTF.

In this sample, this clone turned up a few times. The V and J genes are TRBV4-1 and TRBJ1-6, with D uncertain. The germline V gene has CDR1 MGHRA and CDR2 YSYEKL. The CDR3 is 15 amino acids. Trimming removed 0 bases at V and 7 bases at J, with 10 bases between. The CDR3 loop is CASSQEDWRNSPLHF. For the CDR3, the DNA is TGCGCCAGCAGCCAAGAGGACTGGAGGAATTCACCCCTCCACTTT.

This chain uses TRBV29-1 with TRBJ2-3, with TRBD2 matching over 7 bases. The CDR3 has 14 amino acids. With 6 bases clipped from V and 0 bases from J, the junction kept 6 bases outside the gene matches. Germline lookup yields CDR1 SQVTM and CDR2 ANQGSEA. The CDR3 here is CSVLAGTSTDTQYF. In DNA form, the CDR3 reads TGCAGCGTGTTAGCGGGTACTAGCACAGATACGCAGTATTTT.

The chain employs TRBV7-2 and TRBJ2-3; 7 bases match TRBD2. From germline, CDR1 is SGHTA and CDR2 FQGNSA. The CDR3 totals 16 residues. With 7 bases clipped from V and 0 bases from J, the junction kept 10 bases outside the gene matches. CDR3 DNA sequence: TGTGCCAGCAATGGAATCGGGACTATTAGCACAGATACGCAGTATTTT. Translating gives CASNGIGTISTDTQYF. Looking up the rest from reference TRBV7-2 and TRBJ2-3 gives the full variable domain: GAGVSQSPSNKVTEKGKDVELRCDPISGHTALYWYRQSLGQGLEFLIYFQGNSAPDKSGLPSDRFSAERTGGSVSTLTIQRTQQEDSAVYLCASNGIGTISTDTQYFGPGTRLTVL.

The chain couples TRBV14 to TRBJ1-1; TRBD1 is a possible D gene (6 bases). The germline CDR1 and CDR2 sequences are SGHDN and FVKESK. V was cut by 0 bases and J by 3 bases, with 14 bases left in between. This CDR3 is 16 amino acids long. CDR3 residues: CASSQDEGVIYTEAFF. The CDR3 nucleotides are TGTGCCAGCAGCCAAGACGAGGGGGTCATTTACACTGAAGCTTTCTTT.